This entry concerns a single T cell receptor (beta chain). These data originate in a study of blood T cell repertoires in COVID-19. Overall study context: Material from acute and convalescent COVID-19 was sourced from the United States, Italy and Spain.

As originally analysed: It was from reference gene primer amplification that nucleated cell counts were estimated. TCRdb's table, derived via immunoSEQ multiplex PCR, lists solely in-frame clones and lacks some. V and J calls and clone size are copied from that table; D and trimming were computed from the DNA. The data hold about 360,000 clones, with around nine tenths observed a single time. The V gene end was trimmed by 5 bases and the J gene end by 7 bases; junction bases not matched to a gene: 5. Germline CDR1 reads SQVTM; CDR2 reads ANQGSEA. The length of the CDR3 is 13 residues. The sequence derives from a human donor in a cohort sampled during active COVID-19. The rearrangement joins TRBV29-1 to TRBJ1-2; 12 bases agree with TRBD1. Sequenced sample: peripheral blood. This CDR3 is CSVPGQGAGGYTF. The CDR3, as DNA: TGCAGCGTTCCGGGACAGGGGGCTGGTGGCTACACCTTC.